The clone carrying this T cell receptor beta chain has just one count. A read error may be the cause here, since a much bigger clone is one base away. This sample was taken from a study of T cell repertoires in cytomegalovirus infection. TCRdb processed the reads anew with MiXCR; each CDR3 protein has one entry. The sample has a few hundred thousand distinct CDR3 sequences; more than 8% are singletons. The CDR3 covers 15 residues. Germline lookup yields CDR1 SEHNR and CDR2 FQNEAQ (reference sequence). The chain recombines TRBV7-9 with TRBJ1-6, with a weak D call TRBD1 (6 bases). The specimen was PBMCs. This TCR was sampled from a human donor in good health (CMV status not recorded). Some clones in this sample may be carry-over from other donors' samples. CDR3 sequence (DNA): TGTGCCAGCAGCTCGCAGACAGGCCGAAATTCACCCCCCCACTTT. Encoded protein: CASSSQTGRNSPPHF.